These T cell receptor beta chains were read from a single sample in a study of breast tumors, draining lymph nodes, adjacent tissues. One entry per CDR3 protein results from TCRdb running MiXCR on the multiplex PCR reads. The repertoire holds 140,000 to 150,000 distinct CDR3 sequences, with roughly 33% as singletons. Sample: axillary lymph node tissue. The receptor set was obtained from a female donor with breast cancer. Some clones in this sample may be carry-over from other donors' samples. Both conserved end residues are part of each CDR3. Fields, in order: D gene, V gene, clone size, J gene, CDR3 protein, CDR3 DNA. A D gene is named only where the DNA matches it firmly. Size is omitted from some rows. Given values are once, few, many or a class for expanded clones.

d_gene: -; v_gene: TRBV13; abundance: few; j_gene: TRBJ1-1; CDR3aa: CASRRQALNTEAFF; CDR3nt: TGTGCCAGCAGGCGACAGGCTTTGAACACTGAAGCTTTCTTT
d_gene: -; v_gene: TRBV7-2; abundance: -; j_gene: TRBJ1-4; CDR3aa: CASTLGAANEKLFF; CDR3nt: TGTGCCAGCACCCTAGGGGCGGCTAATGAAAAACTGTTTTTT
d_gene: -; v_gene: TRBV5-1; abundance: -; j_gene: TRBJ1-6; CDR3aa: CASSLAQQMSPLRF; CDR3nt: TGCGCCAGCAGCTTGGCCCAGCAGATGTCCCCCCTCCGCTTC
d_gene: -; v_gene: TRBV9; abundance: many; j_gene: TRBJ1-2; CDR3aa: CASSGIRGYTF; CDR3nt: TGTGCCAGCAGCGGGATTAGGGGCTACACCTTC
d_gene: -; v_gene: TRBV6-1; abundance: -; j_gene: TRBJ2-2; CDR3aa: CASTPVGGPDGELFF; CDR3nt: TGTGCCAGCACGCCTGTGGGGGGCCCGGACGGGGAGCTGTTTTTT
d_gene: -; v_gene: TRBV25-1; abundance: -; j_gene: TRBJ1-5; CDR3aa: CASSDLGDTGDQPQHF; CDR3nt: TGTGCCAGCAGTGACCTGGGGGACACCGGGGATCAGCCCCAGCATTTT
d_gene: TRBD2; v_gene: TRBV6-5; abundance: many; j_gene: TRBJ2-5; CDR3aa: CASSPTSGGTETQYF; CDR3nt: TGTGCCAGCAGCCCGACTAGCGGGGGGACCGAGACCCAGTACTTC
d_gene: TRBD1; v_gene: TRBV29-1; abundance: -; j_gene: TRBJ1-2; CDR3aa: CSFEAGGYGYTF; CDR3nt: TGCAGCTTTGAGGCAGGGGGTTATGGCTACACCTTC
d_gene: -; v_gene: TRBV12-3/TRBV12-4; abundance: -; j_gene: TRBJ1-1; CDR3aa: CASSPDRRQEAFF; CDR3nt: TGTGCCAGCAGCCCTGACAGAAGACAAGAAGCTTTCTTT
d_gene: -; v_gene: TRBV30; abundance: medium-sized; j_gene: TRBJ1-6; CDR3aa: CAWDSPISPLHF; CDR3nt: TGTGCCTGGGACTCTCCGATCTCACCCCTCCACTTT
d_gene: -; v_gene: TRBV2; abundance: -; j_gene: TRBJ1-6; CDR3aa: CASKGGHGGNSPLHF; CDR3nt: TGTGCCAGCAAAGGGGGGCACGGTGGTAATTCACCCCTCCACTTT
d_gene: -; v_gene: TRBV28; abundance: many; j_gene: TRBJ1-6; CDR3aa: CASSPAGGGLGMDNSPLHF; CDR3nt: TGTGCCAGCAGTCCCGCCGGCGGGGGCTTGGGCATGGATAATTCACCCCTCCACTTT
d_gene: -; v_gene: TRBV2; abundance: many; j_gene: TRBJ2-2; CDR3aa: CASSDTKPGTGELFF; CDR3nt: TGTGCCAGCAGTGACACAAAGCCAGGCACCGGGGAGCTGTTTTTT
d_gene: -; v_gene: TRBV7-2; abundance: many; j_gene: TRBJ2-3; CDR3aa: CASSLDRGLTDTQYF; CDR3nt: TGTGCCAGCAGCTTAGATCGGGGGCTTACAGATACGCAGTATTTT
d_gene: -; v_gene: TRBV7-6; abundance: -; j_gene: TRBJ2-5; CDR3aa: CASTPTGGQTQYF; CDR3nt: TGTGCCAGCACCCCTACCGGGGGGCAGACCCAGTACTTC
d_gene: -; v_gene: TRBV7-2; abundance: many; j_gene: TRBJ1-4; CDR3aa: CASSLGVRRDNEKLFF; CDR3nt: TGTGCCAGCAGCTTAGGTGTACGGCGGGACAATGAAAAACTGTTTTTT
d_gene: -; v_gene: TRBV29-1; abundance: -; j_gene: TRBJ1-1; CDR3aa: CSVDYLENTEAFF; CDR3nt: TGCAGCGTTGACTACTTGGAGAACACTGAAGCTTTCTTT
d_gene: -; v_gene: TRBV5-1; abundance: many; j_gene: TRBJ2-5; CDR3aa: CASSYPQETQYF; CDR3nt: TGCGCCAGCAGCTACCCACAAGAGACCCAGTACTTC
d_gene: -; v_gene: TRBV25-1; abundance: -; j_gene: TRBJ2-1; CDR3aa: CASSARDAPSLYNEQFF; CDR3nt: TGTGCCAGCAGTGCTAGAGATGCCCCTAGCCTTTACAATGAGCAGTTCTTC
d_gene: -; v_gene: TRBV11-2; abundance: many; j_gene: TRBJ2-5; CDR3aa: CASSSLRKETQYF; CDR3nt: TGTGCCAGCAGCTCCTTACGCAAAGAGACCCAGTACTTC
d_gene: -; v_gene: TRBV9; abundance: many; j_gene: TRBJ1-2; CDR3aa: CASSSINPNYGYTF; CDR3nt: TGTGCCAGCAGCAGTATCAACCCCAACTATGGCTACACCTTC
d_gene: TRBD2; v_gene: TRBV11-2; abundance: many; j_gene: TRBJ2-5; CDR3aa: CASTRGGAGETQYF; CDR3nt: TGTGCCAGCACCCGGGGGGGGGCGGGGGAGACCCAGTACTTC
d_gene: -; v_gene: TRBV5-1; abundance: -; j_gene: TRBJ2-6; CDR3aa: CASSLAGLTF; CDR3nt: TGCGCCAGCAGCTTGGCCGGTCTGACTTTC
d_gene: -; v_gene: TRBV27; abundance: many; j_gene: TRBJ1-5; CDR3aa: CASSLKAYQPQHF; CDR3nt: TGTGCCAGCAGTTTAAAGGCCTATCAGCCCCAGCATTTT
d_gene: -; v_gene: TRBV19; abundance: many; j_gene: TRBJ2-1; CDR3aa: CASSIHQGTNEQFF; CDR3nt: TGTGCCAGTAGTATCCACCAGGGAACTAATGAGCAGTTCTTC
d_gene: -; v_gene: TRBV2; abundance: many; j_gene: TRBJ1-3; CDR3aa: CASSEESRGTIYF; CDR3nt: TGTGCCAGCAGTGAAGAGTCGCGGGGTACCATATATTTT
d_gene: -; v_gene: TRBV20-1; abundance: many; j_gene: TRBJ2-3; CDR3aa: CSASWGRGTDTQYF; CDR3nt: TGCAGTGCTAGTTGGGGCAGGGGCACAGATACGCAGTATTTT
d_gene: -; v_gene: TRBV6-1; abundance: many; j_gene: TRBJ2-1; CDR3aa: CASSEEGFKQFF; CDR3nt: TGTGCCAGCAGTGAAGAGGGGTTTAAGCAGTTCTTC